This T cell receptor (beta chain) was obtained from a study of T cell changes during pregnancy in multiple sclerosis. The assay was immunoSEQ multiplex PCR, and TCRdb's table has in-frame clones only and misses some. The data show around 50,000 clones, around 90% seen once. The CDR3 length is 15 residues. V lost 0 bases, J lost 7 bases, and 6 bases stayed unmatched. From germline, CDR1 is SGHDT and CDR2 YYEEEE. This specimen was CD4+ T cells from peripheral blood mononuclear cells, taken in the third trimester of pregnancy. The sequence was obtained from a female donor with multiple sclerosis, enrolled in a pregnancy study. The chain links TRBV5-6 to TRBJ1-4; 7 bases map to TRBD1. The CDR3, as DNA: TGTGCCAGCAGCTTGGTAGGCGACAGGGTTGAAAAACTGTTTTTT. It yields the protein CASSLVGDRVEKLFF.